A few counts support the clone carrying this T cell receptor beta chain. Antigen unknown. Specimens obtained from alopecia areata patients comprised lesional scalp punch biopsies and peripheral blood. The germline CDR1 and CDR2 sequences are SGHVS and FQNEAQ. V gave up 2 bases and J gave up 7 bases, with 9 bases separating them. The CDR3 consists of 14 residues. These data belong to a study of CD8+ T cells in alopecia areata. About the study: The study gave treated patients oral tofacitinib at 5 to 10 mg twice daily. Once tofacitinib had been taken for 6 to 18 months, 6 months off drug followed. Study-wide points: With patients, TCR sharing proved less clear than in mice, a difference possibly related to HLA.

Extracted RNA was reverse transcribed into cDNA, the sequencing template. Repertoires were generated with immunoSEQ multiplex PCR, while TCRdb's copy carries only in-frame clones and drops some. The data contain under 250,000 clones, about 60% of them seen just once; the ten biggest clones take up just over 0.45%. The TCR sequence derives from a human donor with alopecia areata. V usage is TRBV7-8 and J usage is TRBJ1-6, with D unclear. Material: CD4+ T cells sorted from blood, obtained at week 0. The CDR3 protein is CASSLKEVNSPLHF. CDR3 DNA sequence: TGTGCCAGCAGCTTAAAGGAGGTGAATTCACCCCTCCACTTT.